This T cell receptor beta chain is drawn from a study of blood T cell repertoires in COVID-19. Study context: The analysed material was cDNA or gDNA that came from T cells, B-cell-depleted T cells, or PBMCs.

Assay: immunoSEQ multiplex PCR; the TCRdb copy retains only in-frame clones and omits some. The sample consists of over 85,000 clones, around nine tenths of them appearing once. Germline-derived CDR1 and CDR2 are SGHRS and YFSETQ. The CDR3 contains 14 residues. Trimming stripped 5 bases from V and 6 bases from J, with 15 bases between. This receptor was obtained from a human donor with COVID-19, enrolled during active disease. The donor label of this sample is uncertain. The sequenced sample consisted of peripheral blood. The rearrangement joins TRBV5-1 to TRBJ2-1; the D gene is possibly TRBD2 (5 bases). The CDR3 bases are TGCGCCAGCAGTTGGCTAGCTGCGACCAATGAGCAGTTCTTC. Amino acids: CASSWLAATNEQFF.